The sequence of this T cell receptor beta chain was determined in a study of blood T cell repertoires in COVID-19 (dated by TCRdb to 2018 to 2021). As for the study more broadly: Collaborator samples came from the United States, Italy and Spain and covered acute and convalescent phases of COVID-19. The repertoires were released in a freely available public database meant as a resource for research on the immune response to SARS-CoV-2. The dataset comprised deeply sampled blood TCRbeta repertoires from subjects exposed to, actively infected with, or recovered from COVID-19. Samples were obtained from the ongoing ImmuneRACE study (first 160 participants) and from 1,254 subjects provided by 6 global collaborators. The prospective study material was composed of cDNA or gDNA derived from T cells, B-cell-depleted T cells, or PBMCs. Where available, HLA class I and class II types were obtained from metadata supplied by the sample provider rather than from assay-based typing. A de-identified subject ID, COVID-19 status, age in years and sex were almost always included in the sample metadata. The full study reports these points: The amount of clinical and demographic metadata varied by source and participant and was provided uncurated.

Collaborating institutions collected whole blood in K2EDTA tubes following their own protocols. For TCRbeta analysis, collaborators shipped samples in one of three forms: frozen whole blood, isolated PBMCs, or DNA extracted from either of those sample types. The immunoSEQ Assay, a bias-controlled multiplex PCR, was used to amplify TCRbeta CDR3 regions from genomic DNA. The authors processed their data as follows. Nucleated cell counts per sample were estimated from amplification of reference gene primers within the assay. To quantify the absolute abundance of each unique TCRbeta CDR3 rearrangement, sequence reads were collapsed and filtered. Productive Simpson clonality was computed per sample as the square root of Simpson's diversity index over productive rearrangements. TCRdb provides this immuneACCESS table in a form limited to in-frame rearrangements. Some clones are lacking; in checked studies, under half of them reflect an unresolved V gene, and why the rest are absent is not known. That table furnishes V, J and clone size, whereas the DNA furnished D and trimming. The table for this sample lists about 28,000 clones; approximately 80% of them were counted only once. Of the sample, more than 15% is held by the ten largest clones.

On this clone: No cognate antigen has been identified for it. Qualities for individual bases were not recorded, and no much larger clone is one base off.

The germline V gene sets CDR1 to MDHEN and CDR2 to SYDVKM. Relative to germline, V is 4 bases shorter and J is 8 bases shorter, with 15 bases between their ends. The CDR3 spans 14 residues, from the cysteine through the phenylalanine. This entry keeps only the CDR3 DNA: 42 bases, framed from base 1. This TCR was recovered from a man aged 70 or older with active COVID-19. The rearranged segments are TRBV28 and TRBJ2-4; TRBD2 could be the D gene, as 6 bases match. Source material: peripheral blood. CDR3 region: CASSSPAGRDIQYF. The nucleotide sequence reads TGTGCCAGCAGTTCGCCCGCGGGACGAGACATTCAGTACTTC.